The following is a T cell receptor (beta chain) sequence with its context. Its antigen is not identified. The sample comes from a study of lymphopenia after photon versus proton radiotherapy. The CDR3 spans 12 residues. Trimming took off 2 bases at V and 4 bases at J, with 5 bases between the two ends. CDR1 and CDR2 (germline): SGHTA, FQGNSA. Sequencing was performed with immunoSEQ multiplex PCR; in TCRdb, only in-frame clones are kept and a portion is missing. In the table there are 4,900 or so clones, around 88% of which are singletons. Study results and limitations: After the lymphocyte nadir, photon-treated repertoires showed oligoclonal expansion, especially of CD8+ Temra cells. In patients who died, overall survival fell as post-nadir TCR diversity dropped more. Photon-treated patients lost naive T cells and TCR diversity; proton-treated stayed stable.

The sample here was peripheral blood, taken from a patient treated with photon-based radiotherapy. The TCR originated in a man at least 80 years old with cholangiocarcinoma. The chain is built from TRBV7-2 and TRBJ1-1; D is unresolved. For the CDR3, the DNA is TGTGCCAGCAGCTTAATGGGCACTGAAGCTTTCTTT. Translated, it gives CASSLMGTEAFF.